Listed below are T cell receptor beta chains from one sample, sequenced in a study of CD8 T cells in ankylosing spondylitis. TCRdb redid the calling of the 5' RACE reads with MiXCR, one entry per CDR3 protein. This sample has fewer than 400,000 distinct CDR3 sequences, with around 22% found just once. The sample taken for sequencing was blood, either unsorted or a sorted T cell fraction (not recorded which). The origin of the receptors is a male donor with ankylosing spondylitis. CDR3s include the opening cysteine and the closing phenylalanine or tryptophan. A D gene is named only where the DNA matches it firmly. The size of a clone is reported for some rows only, either as once, few or many, or as a class for expanded clones.

v_call	clone_size	d_call	j_call	cdr3_aa	cdr3_nt
TRBV29-1	many	NA	TRBJ1-1	CSASVRMLNTEAFF	TGCAGCGCGAGCGTCCGGATGTTGAACACTGAAGCTTTCTTT
TRBV5-1	NA	TRBD1	TRBJ2-2	CASRVDRFNTGELFF	TGCGCCAGCAGGGTGGACAGGTTTAACACCGGGGAGCTGTTTTTT
TRBV3-1	NA	TRBD2	TRBJ2-5	CASSQGLAGNSQETQYF	TGTGCCAGCAGCCAAGGACTAGCGGGAAACTCCCAAGAGACCCAGTACTTC
TRBV4-2	NA	NA	TRBJ2-1	CASSQDLAGEQFF	TGTGCCAGCAGCCAAGATCTAGCAGGGGAGCAGTTCTTC
TRBV7-3	few	NA	TRBJ1-3	CASSYGASGNTIYF	TGTGCCAGCAGCTATGGGGCGTCTGGAAACACCATATATTTT
TRBV19	NA	TRBD1	TRBJ2-6	CASSLAGGYSGANVLTF	TGTGCCAGTAGTCTCGCAGGGGGTTACTCTGGGGCCAACGTCCTGACTTTC
TRBV20-1	many	NA	TRBJ2-7	CSARIAVSYEQYF	TGCAGTGCTAGAATCGCCGTCTCCTACGAGCAGTACTTC
TRBV29-1	few	NA	TRBJ1-5	CSVGGVGSNQPQHF	TGCAGCGTCGGGGGAGTGGGCAGCAATCAGCCCCAGCATTTT
TRBV27	NA	NA	TRBJ2-2	CASSLGPGNTGELFF	TGTGCCAGCAGTTTAGGGCCAGGGAACACCGGGGAGCTGTTTTTT
TRBV28	NA	TRBD2	TRBJ2-1	CASSFTRLAGGTSYNEQFF	TGTGCCAGCAGTTTTACCCGACTAGCGGGAGGGACCTCCTACAATGAGCAGTTCTTC
TRBV7-3	NA	NA	TRBJ2-2	CASSSLIAGNTGELFF	TGTGCCAGCAGCTCGCTTATCGCAGGGAACACCGGGGAGCTGTTTTTT
TRBV5-6	few	TRBD1	TRBJ2-1	CASSLGTGWNNEQFF	TGTGCCAGCAGCTTAGGGACAGGGTGGAACAATGAGCAGTTCTTC
TRBV18	few	NA	TRBJ2-3	CASSPNQGNTDTQYF	TGTGCCAGCTCACCAAATCAGGGGAACACAGATACGCAGTATTTT
TRBV2	few	TRBD1	TRBJ2-2	CATTSGTGLVGELFF	TGTGCCACCACCTCCGGGACAGGGCTGGTCGGGGAGCTGTTTTTT
TRBV25-1	NA	NA	TRBJ2-1	CASGSDPASGRYNEQFF	TGTGCCAGCGGCTCCGACCCCGCCAGCGGGCGCTACAATGAGCAGTTCTTC
TRBV2	NA	TRBD1	TRBJ1-1	CASRKDRGTEAFF	TGTGCCAGCAGAAAAGACAGGGGCACTGAAGCTTTCTTT
TRBV20-1	few	NA	TRBJ2-6	CSASSAGANVLTF	TGCAGTGCTAGTTCCGCTGGGGCCAACGTCCTGACTTTC
TRBV28	few	NA	TRBJ2-7	CASPPGVAREQYF	TGTGCCAGCCCTCCCGGCGTCGCACGGGAGCAGTACTTC
TRBV4-1	few	NA	TRBJ2-6	CASSQEGPRRGANVLTF	TGCGCCAGCAGCCAAGAAGGCCCTAGACGGGGGGCCAACGTCCTGACTTTC
TRBV10-3	many	NA	TRBJ2-4	CAISESTGLNIQYF	TGTGCCATCAGTGAGTCGACCGGCCTTAACATTCAGTACTTC
TRBV20-1	NA	TRBD1	TRBJ2-1	CSASRQGHEQFF	TGCAGTGCTAGCAGACAGGGCCATGAGCAGTTCTTC
TRBV6-4	NA	NA	TRBJ1-1	CASSKERDTEAFF	TGTGCCAGCAGCAAGGAAAGGGACACTGAAGCTTTCTTT
TRBV7-2	NA	TRBD2	TRBJ2-3	CASSGRLAGSTDTQYF	TGTGCCAGCAGCGGGAGACTAGCGGGGAGCACAGATACGCAGTATTTT
TRBV7-3	NA	NA	TRBJ2-1	CASSFSVSYTQTHRLFF	TGTGCCAGCAGCTTTTCCGTTTCCTACACCCAGACCCACCGACTGTTCTTC
TRBV5-1	many	TRBD1	TRBJ2-7	CASSTTRQGGYEQYF	TGCGCCAGCAGCACTACCCGACAGGGTGGGTACGAGCAGTACTTC
TRBV29-1	many	TRBD1	TRBJ2-1	CSVGPGTGVNNEQFF	TGCAGCGTTGGTCCCGGGACAGGGGTTAATAATGAGCAGTTCTTC
TRBV5-1	many	TRBD1	TRBJ2-7	CASTQQGNLREQYF	TGCGCCAGCACCCAACAGGGGAATCTACGAGAGCAGTACTTC
TRBV25-1	NA	TRBD2	TRBJ2-1	CASSLAGAQVEQFF	TGTGCCAGCAGTCTAGCGGGAGCGCAAGTTGAGCAGTTCTTC
TRBV9	NA	NA	TRBJ2-5	CASSVGKGRETQYF	TGTGCCAGCAGCGTAGGAAAGGGCAGAGAGACCCAGTACTTC
TRBV18	many	NA	TRBJ1-5	CASSPGNSNQPQHF	TGTGCCAGCTCACCAGGGAATAGCAATCAGCCCCAGCATTTT
TRBV12-3/TRBV12-4	NA	TRBD1	TRBJ1-2	CASSLTGPPSF	TGTGCCAGCAGTTTGACAGGGCCACCATCATTC
TRBV20-1	NA	NA	TRBJ1-2	CSAPPDRPSEGYTF	TGCAGTGCTCCTCCGGACAGACCTTCGGAGGGCTACACCTTC
TRBV20-1	NA	TRBD2	TRBJ2-7	CSANIAGTYEQYF	TGCAGTGCTAATATAGCGGGAACCTACGAGCAGTACTTC
TRBV29-1	NA	NA	TRBJ2-3	CSVPTASGDTQYF	TGCAGCGTGCCTACGGCCTCGGGAGATACGCAGTATTTT
TRBV6-1	NA	NA	TRBJ1-5	CASSLTPGNQPQHF	TGTGCCAGCAGCCTCACCCCAGGCAATCAGCCCCAGCATTTT
TRBV25-1	few	NA	TRBJ2-1	CASSELSGDEQFF	TGTGCCAGCAGTGAATTGAGTGGTGATGAGCAGTTCTTC
TRBV7-9	NA	NA	TRBJ2-1	CASSYPGAAVSNEQFF	TGTGCCAGCAGCTATCCAGGGGCGGCGGTTTCGAATGAGCAGTTCTTC
TRBV29-1	many	TRBD1	TRBJ2-7	CSVEDRVPSEQYF	TGCAGCGTGGAAGACAGGGTTCCTTCCGAGCAGTACTTC
TRBV3-1	few	NA	TRBJ1-4	CASSQGLEATNEKLFF	TGTGCCAGCAGCCAGGGGTTAGAGGCAACTAATGAAAAACTGTTTTTT
TRBV12-3/TRBV12-4	NA	NA	TRBJ2-7	CASSSTGINEQYF	TGTGCCAGCAGCTCCACAGGGATCAACGAGCAGTACTTC
TRBV5-1	few	NA	TRBJ2-7	CASSLDGGFSYEQYF	TGCGCCAGCAGCTTGGATGGCGGCTTCTCCTACGAGCAGTACTTC